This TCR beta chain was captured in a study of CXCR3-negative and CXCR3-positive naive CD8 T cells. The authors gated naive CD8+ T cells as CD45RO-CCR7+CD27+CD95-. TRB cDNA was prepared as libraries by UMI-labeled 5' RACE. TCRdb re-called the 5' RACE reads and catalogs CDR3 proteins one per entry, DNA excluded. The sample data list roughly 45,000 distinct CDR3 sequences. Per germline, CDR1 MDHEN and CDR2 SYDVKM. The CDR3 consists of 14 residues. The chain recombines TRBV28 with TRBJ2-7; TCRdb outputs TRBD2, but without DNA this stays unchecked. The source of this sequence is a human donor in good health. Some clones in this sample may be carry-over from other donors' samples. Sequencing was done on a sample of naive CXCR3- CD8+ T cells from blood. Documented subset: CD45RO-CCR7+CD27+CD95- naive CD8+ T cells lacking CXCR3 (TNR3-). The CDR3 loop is CASSLGLTYYEQYF.